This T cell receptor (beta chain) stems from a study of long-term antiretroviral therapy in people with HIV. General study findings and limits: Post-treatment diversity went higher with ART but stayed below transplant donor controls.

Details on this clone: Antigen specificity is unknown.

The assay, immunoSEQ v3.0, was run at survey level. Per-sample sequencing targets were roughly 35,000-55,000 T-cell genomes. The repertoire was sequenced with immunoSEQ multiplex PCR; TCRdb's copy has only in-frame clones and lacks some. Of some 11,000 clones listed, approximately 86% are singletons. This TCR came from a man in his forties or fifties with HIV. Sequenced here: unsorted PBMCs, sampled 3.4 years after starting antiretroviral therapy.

The chain's CDR3 is CASSPKTRVGDEQYF. The CDR3 nucleotides read TGTGCCAGCAGCCCAAAGACTAGAGTGGGAGACGAGCAGTACTTC. V usage is TRBV7-9 and J usage is TRBJ2-7; D possibly corresponds to TRBD2 (6 bases). CDR3 length equals 15 residues. Trimming took 5 bases from V and 5 from J, leaving 19 bases between them. Germline CDR1 and CDR2: SEHNR and FQNEAQ (reference sequence). Together with reference TRBV7-9 and TRBJ2-7, the CDR3 gives the full variable domain: DTGVSQNPRHKITKRGQNVTFRCDPISEHNRLYWYRQTLGQGPEFLTYFQNEAQLEKSRLLSDRFSAERPKGSFSTLEIQRTEQGDSAMYLCASSPKTRVGDEQYFGPGTRLTVT.